This T cell receptor (beta chain) was documented in a study of shared clonotypes between healthy human individuals (dated by TCRdb to 2020 to 2022). About the study as a whole: A couple of women and a few men aged 18 to 49 years were included in the cohort. For each donor, CD4 naive and CD4 memory were each given three plates, CD8 naive was given two plates, and CD8 memory was given one plate. Blood TCR repertoires of about 5 healthy adults were deeply sequenced to estimate repertoire size and the extent of clonotype sharing between individuals. To increase sequencing depth and limit assay-specific biases, TCR repertoire library preparation and sequencing were carried out by different laboratories using diverse techniques. Leukapheresis yielded between about 0.85 and 10 billion PBMCs per donor.

TCR CDR3 regions were amplified from genomic DNA by multiplex PCR using the deep immunoSEQ assay. Extracted genomic DNA from each cell subset was spread evenly across all wells of several immunoSEQ 96-well plates, with each plate serving as a replicate. For sorted subsets, approximately 210 ng genomic DNA, equal to 25,000 to 35,000 T cell genomes, was loaded into each replicate PCR. The purified libraries were quantified using a Qubit 3.0 fluorometer, sized with a Bioanalyzer 2100, and then quantified again using the KAPA Library Quantification kit. Every immunoSEQ 96-well plate was sequenced on a dedicated single-read 150-cycle Illumina NextSeq 550 flow cell. The original methods were these. The immunoSEQ output contained only junctional sequences without quality scores, so filtering could not match that applied to full-length reads. To assign V/J genes and CDR3, sequences were annotated using PyIR, a Python wrapper for IgBLAST v1.9, with IMGT germline references. Reads were filtered out if the reads had weak V/J assignments (E-value above 1e-6), no CDR3, stop codons, out-of-frame junctions, or ambiguous translated residues. V3J clonotypes were defined as sequences sharing an identical inferred V gene, J gene, and CDR3 amino acid sequence. Percentage overlap between repertoires was computed as shared unique clonotypes divided by the size of the smaller repertoire. Richness of each repertoire was evaluated using RTK rarefaction, the Chao1 estimator, and Recon v2.1 estimates of unobserved clonotypes. For all TCRbeta clonotypes obtained by the gDNA method from a handful of donors, generation probabilities were computed with OLGA. The table was pulled from immuneACCESS by TCRdb, which kept in-frame rearrangements only. Such tables lose some clones; where checked, under half of the loss comes from unresolved V genes, and the rest has no known cause. V, J and clone size were drawn from that table, and D and trimming were deduced from the DNA. This sample has around 2.3 million clones in its table, and 90% to 96% of those were observed once. The biggest ten clones account for around 0.13% of the sample.

Donors were healthy HIV-negative adults with no recently reported acute infections or vaccinations. Only Caucasian adults living in Nashville, Tennessee, USA were represented among the donors. CD4+ T cells were enriched through magnetic negative selection, after which naive cells were positively selected on CD45RA and the remaining negative fraction served as the memory subset. Blood was obtained by leukapheresis, after which PBMCs were separated by Ficoll-Histopaque density gradient centrifugation and cryopreserved in liquid nitrogen vapor phase. Analytical flow cytometry was used to check the purity and quantity of each magnetically sorted T cell population. From each sorted fraction, genomic DNA was isolated and quantified by UV absorbance on a Nanodrop 2000c. The paper as a whole reports these results and caveats: Sampling was restricted to blood, and TCR repertoires in tissue are likely to differ from TCR repertoires in blood. Approximately 5% of naive CD4, 3.5% of naive CD8, approximately 2.2% of memory CD4, and around 0.4% of memory CD8 clonotypes were shared across several donors. Larger estimated clonotype richness was generally found for naive subsets than for memory subsets. Clonotypes shared by all four sorted-subset donors showed higher generation probabilities than non-shared clonotypes. Even with the large sequencing depth, rarefaction of the sorted-subset datasets indicated that sequencing was incomplete. Pairwise subsampling led to the expectation that sequencing depth would affect the degree of clonotype sharing among donors. Because the study included only a small number of donors, the genetic and exposure-history diversity represented was limited.

A remark on this clone: Its antigen is not yet known. The sample holds no much larger clone one base away, and base qualities are not on file.

This sequence was found in a man younger than 35 in good health. Sequencing input: naive CD4+ T cells sorted from blood. Explained via the paper, the cell subset or site label denotes: CD45RA+ positively selected.

The DNA sequence follows: TGTGCCAGCAGCTCATCAGGTGGCTATGGCTACACCTTC. Its protein product is CASSSSGGYGYTF. The chain couples TRBV7-6 to TRBJ1-2; the D gene cannot be resolved reliably. Taken from cysteine to phenylalanine, the CDR3 has 13 residues. The sequence is cut down to CDR3 DNA, 39 bases in frame from base 1. The germline V gene yields SGHVS for CDR1 and FNYEAQ for CDR2. The V end loses 4 bases and the J end loses 4 bases, and a stretch of 10 bases separates them.